This entry lists 28 T cell receptor beta chains sequenced from one sample in a study of beta chain features in type 1 diabetes. Findings of the study overall: Within each of all four CD4+ subsets, Type 1 diabetes patients had TCRB CDR3s that were moderately but significantly shorter.

The study reverse transcribed the entire isolated RNA, so it sequenced expressed TCRB transcripts. Using immunoSEQ multiplex PCR, the repertoire was profiled, and TCRdb retains in-frame clones only, with some absent. There are 300,000 or so clones in the sample; around an eighth occur only once, and over 0.015% lies in the top ten. These receptors have no known antigen. The sample was naive CD4+ T cells from blood. These receptors were obtained from a man aged 25 to 45 with type 1 diabetes.

This clone was observed a few times. The genes are TRBV30 and TRBJ2-1, with D possibly matching TRBD2 (5 bases). CDR1 and CDR2 (germline): GTSNPN, SVGIG (reference sequence). V was pared by 4 bases and J by 0 bases, with 19 bases between. The CDR3 is made up of 17 amino acids. In DNA, the CDR3 is TGTGCCTGGACACGTGGGAGACCTCTACGCTCCTACAATGAGCAGTTCTTC. This sequence encodes CAWTRGRPLRSYNEQFF.

The chain combines TRBV29-1 with TRBJ2-2, with D perhaps matching TRBD1 (6 bases). CDR3 length equals 13 residues. The germline CDR1 and CDR2 sequences are SQVTM and ANQGSEA. Trimming took 3 bases from V and 1 from J, leaving 6 bases between them. The CDR3 DNA is TGCAGCGTTGAGACAGGGAACACCGGGGAGCTGTTTTTT. It specifies CSVETGNTGELFF.

This clone was seen a few times. The chain links TRBV18 to TRBJ2-7, with D tentatively TRBD2 (5 bases). This CDR3 has 14 amino acids. V lost 0 bases and J 9 bases, leaving 15 bases between the germline ends. Germline V lookup: CDR1 KGHSH, CDR2 LQKENI. The CDR3, as DNA: TGTGCCAGCTCACCACCGCTCGGGCTGGAGGTGCAGTACTTC. Residues: CASSPPLGLEVQYF.

This chain uses TRBV9 with TRBJ2-7; 8 nucleotides agree with TRBD1. J was trimmed by 5 bases and V by 2 bases; bases with no gene match: 6. The CDR3 spans 14 residues. The germline V gene encodes CDR1 SGDLS and CDR2 YYNGEE. CDR3: CASSVDRGSHEQYF. CDR3 DNA: TGTGCCAGCAGCGTTGACAGGGGTTCCCACGAGCAGTACTTC.

This chain uses TRBV6-1 with TRBJ2-7, with D possibly matching TRBD1 (6 bases). Germline-derived CDR1 and CDR2 are MNHNS and SASEGT. Trimming stripped 7 bases from V and 3 bases from J, with 10 bases between. This CDR3 region has 12 residues. CDR3 sequence: CASTRDIYEQYF. CDR3 sequence (DNA): TGTGCCAGCACCCGGGACATCTACGAGCAGTACTTC.

The chain employs TRBV2 and TRBJ2-1; 8 bases agree with TRBD1. This CDR3 is 14 amino acids long. Germline V CDR1 and CDR2: SNHLY, FYNNEI. J was trimmed by 9 bases and V by 1 base; bases with no gene match: 5. Here the CDR3 reads CASSEVLQGVEQFF. DNA of the CDR3: TGTGCCAGCAGTGAAGTACTACAGGGGGTTGAGCAGTTCTTC.

This clone occurred a few times. CDR3 bases: TGCAGCGCCGCCGGGACACGGGGCACTGAAGCTTTCTTT. Translated, it gives CSAAGTRGTEAFF. V is TRBV29-1 and J is TRBJ1-1, with D perhaps matching TRBD1 (6 bases). The length of the CDR3 is 13 residues. V gave up 7 bases and J gave up 4 bases, with 16 bases separating them. Germline CDR1 is SQVTM and CDR2 is ANQGSEA.

The CDR3 region is CSVVGLEETQYF. The DNA of the CDR3 is TGCAGCGTTGTCGGACTAGAAGAGACCCAGTACTTC. The chain recombines TRBV29-1 with TRBJ2-5; 7 bases align to TRBD2. J was trimmed by 3 bases and V by 4 bases; bases with no gene match: 2. Germline CDR1 is SQVTM and CDR2 is ANQGSEA. This CDR3 has 12 amino acids.

The rearrangement uses TRBV18 and TRBJ2-7; 7 positions match TRBD2. The CDR3 is 15 residues long. The germline V gene encodes CDR1 KGHSH and CDR2 LQKENI. V trimming: 3 bases; J trimming: 3 bases; junction bases outside the gene matches: 8. The CDR3 loop is CASSPRGGSFYEQYF. The CDR3 bases are TGTGCCAGCTCACCTCGCGGCGGGAGCTTCTACGAGCAGTACTTC.

This clone came up once. This rearrangement joins TRBV28 to TRBJ2-7, with D unclear. The germline gives CDR1 MDHEN, CDR2 SYDVKM. The ends were cut back, 7 bases at V and 6 bases at J, with 13 bases in the middle. The CDR3 sequence is 12 residues long. CDR3 nucleotides: TGTGCCAGCAACCCGACTGGTAGCGAGCAGTACTTC. It yields the protein CASNPTGSEQYF.

The V call is TRBV5-3, the J call TRBJ2-1, with D unresolved. TRBV5-3 is placed among ORFs of uncertain function. The CDR3 is 14 amino acids. Deletions cut 3 bases from V and 8 bases from J, with 15 bases between. CDR3 sequence reads: CARSSLRVTDEQFF. CDR3 bases: TGTGCCAGAAGCTCTCTTAGAGTTACCGATGAGCAGTTCTTC.

The chain combines TRBV5-1 with TRBJ1-2; 9 bases match TRBD1. The trim removed 3 bases at V and 3 bases at J, leaving 12 bases unmatched. The germline gives CDR1 SGHRS, CDR2 YFSETQ. CDR3 size: 17 residues. Here the CDR3 DNA reads TGCGCCAGCAGCTCCACTCGGACAGGGGCCACCTACTATGGCTACACCTTC. It specifies CASSSTRTGATYYGYTF.

The rearrangement links TRBV29-1 to TRBJ2-1; 14 bases agree with TRBD2. Germline loops: CDR1 SQVTM, CDR2 ANQGSEA. Germline trimming cut 4 bases from V and 7 bases from J; bases unmatched to any gene: 9. CDR3 size: 16 residues. The CDR3 region is CSVGGLAGAPGNEQFF. The CDR3 DNA follows: TGCAGCGTTGGGGGACTAGCGGGAGCCCCGGGGAATGAGCAGTTCTTC.

This clone was found a few times. The CDR3 loop is CASSSGTSGRSYNEQFF. DNA for the CDR3: TGTGCCAGCAGCTCCGGGACTAGCGGGAGATCGTACAATGAGCAGTTCTTC. The chain uses TRBV21-1 and TRBJ2-1; the table's D call TRBD2 went unverified against the DNA. TRBV21-1 is noted as a pseudogene. This CDR3 comprises 17 residues.

The gene calls are TRBV11-1 and TRBJ2-7; 8 bases are shared with TRBD1. V was pared by 5 bases and J by 6 bases, with 9 bases of the junction left unmatched. Germline V gene sequence: CDR1 SGHAT, CDR2 FQDESV (reference sequence). The CDR3 runs to 14 residues. The CDR3, as DNA: TGTGCCAGCAGCGCGCCGGGACAGGCTATCGAGCAGTACTTC. Protein: CASSAPGQAIEQYF.

The genes are TRBV11-2 and TRBJ2-1; D is possibly TRBD2 (6 bases). Trimming took 6 bases from V and 0 from J, leaving 12 bases between them. The CDR3 loop spans 15 amino acids. CDR1 SGHAT and CDR2 FQNNGV come from the germline V gene. The CDR3 loop reads CASRRDLSSYNEQFF. CDR3 DNA sequence: TGTGCCAGCAGGCGGGACTTGAGCTCCTACAATGAGCAGTTCTTC.

J is TRBJ2-5 and V is TRBV28, with TRBD2 identical over 8 bases. This CDR3 is built from 14 residues. From germline, CDR1 is MDHEN and CDR2 SYDVKM. V trimming: 6 bases; J trimming: 5 bases; junction bases outside the gene matches: 8. CDR3 in amino acids: CASSWTSLGETQYF. The CDR3 coding sequence is TGTGCCAGCAGCTGGACTAGCTTGGGCGAGACCCAGTACTTC. Variable domain in full (rest from reference TRBV28 and TRBJ2-5): DVKVTQSSRYLVKRTGEKVFLECVQDMDHENMFWYRQDPGLGLRLIYFSYDVKMKEKGDIPEGYSVSREKKERFSLILESASTNQTSMYLCASSWTSLGETQYFGPGTRLLVL.

The CDR3: CAISDSFSGSAETQYF. For the CDR3, the DNA is TGTGCCATCAGTGACTCCTTTAGCGGGAGTGCAGAGACCCAGTACTTC. The rearrangement joins TRBV10-3 to TRBJ2-5; 9 nucleotides line up with TRBD2. The trim removed 3 bases at V and 4 bases at J, leaving 9 bases unmatched. Germline-derived CDR1 and CDR2 are ENHRY and SYGVKD. The CDR3 consists of 16 residues.

This clone was counted between two and nine times. This rearrangement joins TRBV7-9 to TRBJ1-1; perhaps TRBD1 as D (6 bases). The V end was cut by 6 bases, the J end by 1 base, with 9 bases between. The germline V gene has CDR1 SEHNR and CDR2 FQNEAQ (reference sequence). This CDR3 contains 13 residues. The CDR3 bases are TGTGCCAGCAGAAAGGACAGGAACACTGAAGCTTTCTTT. This codes for CASRKDRNTEAFF.

This chain uses TRBV29-1 with TRBJ2-5, with 7 bases fitting TRBD2. Germline CDR1 and CDR2: SQVTM and ANQGSEA. This CDR3 spans 12 amino acids. With V trimmed by 6 bases and J by 2 bases, 3 bases remained unmatched. CDR3 bases: TGCAGCGTGGGGGGGGGTCAAGAGACCCAGTACTTC. This translates into CSVGGGQETQYF.

V gene TRBV18 combines with J gene TRBJ2-1, with TRBD1 matching 7 bases. The CDR3 runs to 14 residues. The germline CDR1 and CDR2 sequences are KGHSH and LQKENI. The J segment lost 7 bases and the V segment lost 4 bases, leaving 7 bases of the junction unmatched. CDR3 DNA sequence: TGTGCCAGCTCACGCCTCCGGGACAGTAATGAGCAGTTCTTC. This encodes CASSRLRDSNEQFF.

This rearrangement joins TRBV7-8 to TRBJ1-1; D not certain. CDR1 SGHVS and CDR2 FQNEAQ come from the germline V gene. Trimming shortened V by 3 bases and J by 2 bases, and 7 bases separated the two germline ends. The length of the CDR3 is 13 residues. The CDR3 DNA sequence: TGTGCCAGCAGCTTCAGATCCAACACTGAAGCTTTCTTT. Protein product: CASSFRSNTEAFF.

The chain combines TRBV4-2 with TRBJ2-1; TRBD1 matches 7 bases. This CDR3 is 14 amino acids long. The germline V gene has CDR1 LGHNA and CDR2 YNFKEQ. Trimming cost V 0 bases and J 11 bases; bases outside gene matches: 7. The CDR3 reads CASSQETGPEKQFF. CDR3 nucleotides: TGTGCCAGCAGCCAAGAGACAGGGCCGGAGAAGCAGTTCTTC.

V usage is TRBV19 and J usage is TRBJ2-6, with D perhaps matching TRBD1 (6 bases). V shed 6 bases and J shed 0 bases, with 21 bases lying between them. Germline loops: CDR1 LNHDA, CDR2 SQIVND (reference sequence). This CDR3 comprises 19 residues. The DNA for the CDR3 is TGTGCCAGTAGAGATACAGGGATAGCCATCGGCTCTGGGGCCAACGTCCTGACTTTC. Protein product: CASRDTGIAIGSGANVLTF. The full variable domain, completed using reference TRBV19 and TRBJ2-6, is DGGITQSPKYLFRKEGQNVTLSCEQNLNHDAMYWYRQDPGQGLRLIYYSQIVNDFQKGDIAEGYSVSREKKESFPLTVTSAQKNPTAFYLCASRDTGIAIGSGANVLTFGAGSRLTVL.

The rearrangement uses TRBV2 and TRBJ1-2, with D hard to call. V lost 6 bases and J lost 2, with 13 bases in between. This CDR3 comprises 14 residues. Per germline, CDR1 SNHLY and CDR2 FYNNEI. The CDR3 region is CASSETGENYGYTF. DNA of the CDR3: TGTGCCAGCAGCGAGACCGGGGAGAACTATGGCTACACCTTC.

The chain recombines TRBV6-1 with TRBJ1-4; maybe TRBD1 (6 bases). The CDR3 runs to 14 residues. CDR1 is MNHNS, CDR2 SASEGT, per germline. Trimming left V 3 bases short and J 6 bases short, with 11 bases between. The CDR3 coding sequence is TGTGCCAGCAGTGATGACGGACAGTATGAAAAACTGTTTTTT. Protein sequence: CASSDDGQYEKLFF.

CDR3 bases: TGTGCCAGCAGCTCAACAGGAACCAAAAACATTCAGTACTTC. Its protein is CASSSTGTKNIQYF. V gene TRBV5-4 combines with J gene TRBJ2-4, with a possible D match to TRBD1 (5 bases). This CDR3 has 14 amino acids. With 3 bases removed from V and 2 bases from J, the gap between germline ends came to 9 bases. From germline, CDR1 is SGHNT and CDR2 YYREEE (reference sequence).

This CDR3 reads CASRGGGTDTQYF. Here the CDR3 DNA reads TGTGCCAGCAGGGGTGGAGGCACAGATACGCAGTATTTT. The chain uses TRBV28 and TRBJ2-3; D call uncertain. The germline V and J ends were trimmed by 6 bases and 1 base, with 8 bases remaining between them. The CDR3 extends over 13 amino acids. CDR1 and CDR2 from the germline V gene are MDHEN and SYDVKM.